This record covers a single T cell receptor beta chain. This specimen comes from a study of blood T cell repertoires in COVID-19. As processed by the authors: Amplifying reference gene primers gave estimates of nucleated cell counts. Measured with immunoSEQ multiplex PCR; TCRdb has only the in-frame clones, and not every one. Clone size and V and J calls were adopted from that table, with D and trimming inferred from the DNA. Seen here are about 200,000 clones, 85% to 90% observed once, and the top ten hold approximately 6%. The CDR3 length is 18 residues. CDR1 is MNHEY and CDR2 is SVGEGT in the germline V gene. V was cut by 6 bases and J by 2 bases, with 23 bases left in between.

This chain links TRBV6-2 or TRBV6-3 with TRBJ2-1; TRBD2 is a possible D gene (6 bases). The sequence was collected from a man aged 40-55 years with active or convalescent COVID-19. The sequenced sample consisted of peripheral blood. This CDR3 is CASSPTQTPWGAYNEQFF. In DNA form, the CDR3 reads TGTGCCAGCAGCCCTACCCAGACCCCTTGGGGGGCCTACAATGAGCAGTTCTTC.